These 2 T cell receptor beta chains came from one sample sequenced in a study of OX40 agonist ivuxolimab in advanced cancers. Produced via immunoSEQ multiplex PCR; TCRdb's table is partial and in-frame only. Among about 48,000 clones listed, 75% to 85% were seen once. This specimen was CD4+ or CD8+ T cells sorted from blood, taken in a trial of the OX40 agonist ivuxolimab. These receptors originate from an adult with an advanced solid tumor such as melanoma, head and neck, liver or kidney cancer.

This CDR3 is CASNLGGGDYGYTF. The CDR3 nucleotides are TGTGCCAGCAACCTAGGAGGGGGCGACTATGGCTACACCTTC. This chain uses TRBV7-2 with TRBJ1-2; 7 positions match TRBD1. From germline, CDR1 is SGHTA and CDR2 FQGNSA. The V gene end was trimmed by 7 bases and the J gene end by 3 bases; junction bases not matched to a gene: 8. The CDR3 consists of 14 residues.

The chain recombines TRBV6-5 with TRBJ1-3, with D unclear. Germline CDR1 is MNHEY and CDR2 is SVGAGI. The germline V and J ends were trimmed by 6 bases and 2 bases, with 14 bases remaining between them. The CDR3 sequence is 15 residues long. The CDR3 reads CASSETAEAGNTIYF. CDR3 sequence (DNA): TGTGCCAGCAGCGAAACAGCGGAGGCTGGAAACACCATATATTTT.